This T cell receptor (beta chain) was sequenced during a study of prognosis after radiotherapy for stage I lung cancer. Study information: Early 2018 to early 2019 saw enrollment of stage I non-small cell lung cancer patients.

Study observations and caveats: Patients with and without metastases reportedly differed in TRBV and TRBJ gene usage frequencies.

The authors amplified TCR beta CDR3 from genomic DNA using two-round multiplex PCR. First-round PCR amplification was performed with primers specific to each TRBV and TRBJ gene. One entry per CDR3 protein, called by TCRdb with MiXCR from the multiplex PCR reads. The sample has about 35,000 distinct CDR3 sequences, 32% seen once. This clonotype was seen ten or more times. The antigen is not known. The source of this sequence is a donor aged 50 or older with non-small cell lung cancer. The specimen was PBMCs, collected before or after stereotactic body radiation therapy (not recorded which).

CDR3 sequence reads: CASSQGTGNTEAFF. The CDR3 region has the DNA TGTGCCAGCAGCCAAGGGACAGGTAACACTGAAGCTTTCTTT. The rearrangement links TRBV3-1 to TRBJ1-1; 7 positions agree with TRBD1. Germline V gene lookup returns CDR1 LGHDT and CDR2 YNNKEL (reference sequence). The CDR3 extends over 14 amino acids. Unmatched junction bases numbered 1, after V lost 1 base and J lost 2 bases.